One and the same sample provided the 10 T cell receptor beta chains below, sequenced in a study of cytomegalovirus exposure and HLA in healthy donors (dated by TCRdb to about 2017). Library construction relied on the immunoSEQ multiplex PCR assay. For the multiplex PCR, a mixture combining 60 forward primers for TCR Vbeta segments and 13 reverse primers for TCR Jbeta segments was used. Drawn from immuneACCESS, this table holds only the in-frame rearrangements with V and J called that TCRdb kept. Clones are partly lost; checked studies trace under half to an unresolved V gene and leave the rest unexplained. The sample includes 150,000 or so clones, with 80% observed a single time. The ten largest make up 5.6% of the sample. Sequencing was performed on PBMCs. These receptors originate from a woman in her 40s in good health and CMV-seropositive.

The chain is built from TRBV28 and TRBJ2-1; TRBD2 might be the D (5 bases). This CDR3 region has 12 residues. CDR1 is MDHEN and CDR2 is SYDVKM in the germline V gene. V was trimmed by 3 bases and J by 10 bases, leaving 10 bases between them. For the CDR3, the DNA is TGTGCCAGCAGTTTCCGGGAACGGGAGCAGTTCTTC. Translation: CASSFREREQFF.

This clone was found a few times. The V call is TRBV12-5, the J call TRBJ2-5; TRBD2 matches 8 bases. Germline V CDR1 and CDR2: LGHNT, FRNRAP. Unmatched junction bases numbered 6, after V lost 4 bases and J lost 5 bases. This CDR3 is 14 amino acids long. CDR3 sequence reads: CASGSQSGGETQYF. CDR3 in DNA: TGTGCTAGTGGTTCCCAATCGGGAGGGGAGACCCAGTACTTC. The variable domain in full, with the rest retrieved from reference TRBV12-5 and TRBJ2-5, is DARVTQTPRHKVTEMGQEVTMRCQPILGHNTVFWYRQTMMQGLELLAYFRNRAPLDDSGMPKDRFSAEMPDATLATLKIQPSEPRDSAVYFCASGSQSGGETQYFGPGTRLLVL.

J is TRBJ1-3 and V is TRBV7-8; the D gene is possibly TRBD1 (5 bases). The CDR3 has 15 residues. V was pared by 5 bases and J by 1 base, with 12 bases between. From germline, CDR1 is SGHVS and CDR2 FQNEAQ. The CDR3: CASSLRDESGNTIYF. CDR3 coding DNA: TGTGCCAGCAGCCTCAGGGATGAATCTGGAAACACCATATATTTT.

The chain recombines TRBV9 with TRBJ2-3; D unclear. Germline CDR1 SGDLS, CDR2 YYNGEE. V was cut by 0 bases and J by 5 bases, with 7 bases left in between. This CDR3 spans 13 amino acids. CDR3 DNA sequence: TGTGCCAGCAGCGTAGCAGGTCTAGATACGCAGTATTTT. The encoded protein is CASSVAGLDTQYF.

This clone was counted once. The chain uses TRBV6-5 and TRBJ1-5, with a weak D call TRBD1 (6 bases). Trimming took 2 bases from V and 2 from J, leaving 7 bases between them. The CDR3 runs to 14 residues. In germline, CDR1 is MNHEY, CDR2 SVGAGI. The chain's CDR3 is CASSYAGGNQPQHF. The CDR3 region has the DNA TGTGCCAGCAGTTACGCAGGGGGCAATCAGCCCCAGCATTTT.

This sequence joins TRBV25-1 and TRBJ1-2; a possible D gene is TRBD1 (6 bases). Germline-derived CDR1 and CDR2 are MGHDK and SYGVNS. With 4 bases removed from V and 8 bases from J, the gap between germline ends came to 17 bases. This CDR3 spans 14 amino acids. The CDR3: CASSGQGKGKGYTF. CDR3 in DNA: TGTGCCAGCAGTGGGCAGGGGAAAGGAAAGGGCTACACCTTC.

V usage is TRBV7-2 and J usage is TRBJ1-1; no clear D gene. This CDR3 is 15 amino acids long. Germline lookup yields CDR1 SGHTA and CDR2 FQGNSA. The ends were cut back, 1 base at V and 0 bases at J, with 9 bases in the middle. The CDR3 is CASSLGPTLNTEAFF. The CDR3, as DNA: TGTGCCAGCAGCTTAGGCCCGACACTGAACACTGAAGCTTTCTTT.

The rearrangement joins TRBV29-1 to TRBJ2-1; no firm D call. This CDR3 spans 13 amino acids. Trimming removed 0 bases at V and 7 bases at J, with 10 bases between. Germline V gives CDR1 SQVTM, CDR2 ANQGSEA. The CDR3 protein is CSVEDYYANEQFF. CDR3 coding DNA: TGCAGCGTTGAAGACTATTACGCAAATGAGCAGTTCTTC.

The CDR3 DNA is TGTGCCAGCAGCTTAGTAGCGGGAGTCCCTACGGATACGCAGTATTTT. Residues: CASSLVAGVPTDTQYF. The rearrangement links TRBV13 to TRBJ2-3, with 9 bases that match TRBD2. V was pared by 1 base and J by 6 bases, with 8 bases of the junction left unmatched. Germline loops: CDR1 PRHDT, CDR2 FYEKMQ (reference sequence). The CDR3 runs to 16 residues.

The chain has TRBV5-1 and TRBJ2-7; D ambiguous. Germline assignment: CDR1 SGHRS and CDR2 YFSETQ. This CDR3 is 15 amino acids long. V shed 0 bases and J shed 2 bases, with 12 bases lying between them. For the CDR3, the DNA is TGCGCCAGCAGCTTGGTTCCAAGCCGAACCTACGAGCAGTACTTC. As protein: CASSLVPSRTYEQYF. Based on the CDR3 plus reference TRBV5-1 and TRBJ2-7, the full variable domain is KAGVTQTPRYLIKTRGQQVTLSCSPISGHRSVSWYQQTPGQGLQFLFEYFSETQRNKGNFPGRFSGRQFSNSRSEMNVSTLELGDSALYLCASSLVPSRTYEQYFGPGTRLTVT.